This T cell receptor (beta chain) stems from a study of T cell repertoires in cytomegalovirus infection. Whole-study context: Indications of both CMV infection and matching HLA type were provided by public TCR beta signatures.

Regarding the study as a whole: Ex vivo responses were dominated by HLA-C-restricted CMV-specific TCR beta clonotypes. Of the TCR beta families, the public ones yielded a cumulative frequency that identified carriers of CMV plus the relevant HLA.

V was cut by 3 bases and J by 5 bases, with 10 bases left in between. The CDR3 totals 14 residues. TCRdb ran MiXCR on the reads and lists one entry per CDR3 protein. The sample has 110,000 or so distinct CDR3 sequences, more than 30% seen once. As for this clonotype: What it recognizes is unknown.

This specimen consisted of CD8+ T cells from cultured PBMCs, obtained from culture after CMV antigen stimulation. This chain joins TRBV12-3 or TRBV12-4 and TRBJ1-4, with D unclear. The TCR sequence derives from a human donor in good health (CMV status not recorded). Some clones in this sample may be carry-over from other donors' samples. The CDR3 region is CASSLEQPNEKLFF. DNA for the CDR3: TGTGCCAGCAGTTTGGAACAGCCCAATGAAAAACTGTTTTTT.